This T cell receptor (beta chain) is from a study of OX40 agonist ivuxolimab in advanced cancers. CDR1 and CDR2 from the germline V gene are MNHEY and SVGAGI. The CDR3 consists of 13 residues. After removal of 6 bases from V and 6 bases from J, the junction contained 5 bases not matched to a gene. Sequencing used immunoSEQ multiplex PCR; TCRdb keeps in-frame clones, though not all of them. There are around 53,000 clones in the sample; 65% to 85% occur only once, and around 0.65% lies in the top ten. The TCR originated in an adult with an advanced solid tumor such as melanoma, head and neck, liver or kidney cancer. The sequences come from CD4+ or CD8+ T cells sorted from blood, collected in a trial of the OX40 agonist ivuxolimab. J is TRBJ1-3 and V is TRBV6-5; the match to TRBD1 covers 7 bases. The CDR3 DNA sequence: TGTGCCAGCAGAGCAGGGGGTACAAACACCATATATTTT. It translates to CASRAGGTNTIYF.